Each of the 7 T cell receptor beta chains below was sequenced from the same sample in a study of CD8+CD57+ T cells in acquired aplastic anemia. Profiles of TCR beta VDJ and CDR3 were generated from a genomic DNA template. In TCRdb, the reads were re-called with MiXCR into one record per CDR3 protein. The repertoire has approximately 220,000 distinct CDR3 sequences, around 45% of them found once; the top ten carry approximately 7.8%. An expansion of CD8+CD57+ cells by flow cytometry had been shown in patients chosen for sequencing. Sequences were obtained from sorted CD4+, CD8+, or CD8+CD57+ T cells (not recorded which) from PBMCs. The receptors come from a human donor with aplastic anemia.

The chain links TRBV12-3 or TRBV12-4 to TRBJ2-3, with 12 bases lining up with TRBD2. This CDR3 spans 19 amino acids. J gave up 2 bases and V 3 bases, and 12 bases lay outside the gene matches. The CDR3 DNA is TGTGCCAGCAGTTTTGGGTCTAGCGGGGGGGCAGACCCCACAGATACGCAGTATTTT. This encodes CASSFGSSGGADPTDTQYF.

The chain links TRBV24-1 to TRBJ1-2, with unresolved D. This CDR3 comprises 16 residues. Trimming removed 4 bases from V and 8 bases from J, with 22 bases in between. Germline V gives CDR1 KGHDR, CDR2 SFDVKD. The CDR3 sequence is CATSDPRTEGIRGYTF. The CDR3 nucleotides are TGTGCCACCAGTGACCCTCGGACGGAGGGTATTAGGGGCTACACCTTC.

On this clonotype: A much larger clone lies one base from this, so it may be a read error. The genes are TRBV7-3 and TRBJ2-1; 13 nucleotides line up with TRBD2. Germline V CDR1 and CDR2: SGHTA, FQGTGA. CDR3 length: 16 residues. The CDR3 loop is CANSGPTSGGTTEQFF. CDR3 bases: TGTGCCAACAGCGGTCCGACTAGCGGGGGGACAACTGAGCAGTTCTTC.

The genes are TRBV29-1 and TRBJ2-7; no reliable D call. The germline CDR1 and CDR2 sequences are SQVTM and ANQGSEA. Trimming cost V 4 bases and J 5 bases, with 15 bases left between them. The CDR3 spans 13 residues. In DNA form, the CDR3 reads TGCAGCGTTGTTGTAGGTGATTGGGACGAGCAGTACTTC. Its translation: CSVVVGDWDEQYF.

About this clonotype: One base away lies a much larger clone, so this may be a sequencing read error. The rearrangement uses TRBV14 and TRBJ1-2, with D maybe TRBD1 (6 bases). Germline-derived CDR1 and CDR2 are SGHDN and FVKESK. Trimming took off 3 bases at V and 4 bases at J, with 15 bases between the two ends. The CDR3 has 15 amino acids. This CDR3 reads CASSQDSQSFYGYTF. CDR3 coding DNA: TGTGCCAGCAGCCAGGACAGTCAGAGTTTCTATGGCTACACCTTC.

The gene calls are TRBV19 and TRBJ1-5, with no clear D. The V end lost 4 bases, the J end lost 2 bases, and 12 bases lay between the germline ends. The CDR3 consists of 15 residues. Germline V gene data show CDR1 as LNHDA and CDR2 as SQIVND (reference sequence). CDR3 in DNA: TGTGCCAGTAGTAGGGGTTTCCTGGGCAATCAGCCCCAGCATTTT. Amino acids: CASSRGFLGNQPQHF. The full variable domain, rest sourced from reference TRBV19 and TRBJ1-5, is DGGITQSPKYLFRKEGQNVTLSCEQNLNHDAMYWYRQDPGQGLRLIYYSQIVNDFQKGDIAEGYSVSREKKESFPLTVTSAQKNPTAFYLCASSRGFLGNQPQHFGDGTRLSIL.

The V call is TRBV11-1, the J call TRBJ2-7, with TRBD1 identical over 7 bases. CDR1 SGHAT and CDR2 FQDESV come from the germline V gene (reference sequence). The CDR3 extends over 14 amino acids. V shed 5 bases, J shed 3 bases, and the junction held 7 bases outside the gene matches. Here the CDR3 reads CASSKWTGNYEQYF. The DNA of the CDR3 is TGTGCCAGCAGCAAATGGACAGGAAACTACGAGCAGTACTTC.